The present TCR beta chain was sequenced within a study of blood T cell repertoires in COVID-19. Study background: Symptom resolution, clearance, or two negative PCRs marked donors in Cohort 3 as recovered. The analysed material was cDNA or gDNA that came from T cells, B-cell-depleted T cells, or PBMCs.

The germline gives CDR1 MNHEY, CDR2 SVGAGI. The V end lost 0 bases, the J end lost 6 bases, and 15 bases lay between the germline ends. The CDR3 is 15 amino acids. Using immunoSEQ multiplex PCR, the repertoire was profiled, and TCRdb retains in-frame clones only, with some absent. The table lists fewer than 150,000 clones, about 80% of them singletons. This clone was detected once. The chain carries TRBV6-5 and TRBJ2-7; D perhaps matches TRBD1 (7 bases). The sample taken for sequencing was PBMCs or T cells enriched from blood (not recorded which). The TCR comes from a man between 45 and 60 years old in a cohort exposed to, infected with or recovered from COVID-19 (not recorded which). This chain's CDR3 is CASSYSRIQGGEQYF. As DNA, the CDR3 is TGTGCCAGCAGTTACTCGCGGATTCAGGGGGGCGAGCAGTACTTC.